This T cell receptor beta chain was sequenced in a study of blood T cell repertoires in COVID-19. Overall study: Spain, Italy and the United States supplied samples that represented acute and convalescent COVID-19. From T cells, B-cell-depleted T cells, or PBMCs came the material, which was cDNA or gDNA.

V lost 2 bases and J lost 3; bases outside the gene matches: 0. This CDR3 comprises 14 residues. Looked up from germline, CDR1 is MNHEY and CDR2 is SVGEGT. The authors' processing: Amplifying reference gene primers gave estimates of nucleated cell counts. TCRdb's table, derived via immunoSEQ multiplex PCR, lists solely in-frame clones and lacks some. V and J calls and clone size come straight from that table; D and trimming were deduced from the DNA. This sample carries approximately 260,000 clones, approximately 90% of them seen once, and the ten largest clones take around 3.6%. This clone was observed at least ten times.

The chain employs TRBV6-2 or TRBV6-3 and TRBJ2-7; the match to TRBD2 covers 11 bases. Sequenced material: peripheral blood. The receptor was isolated from a man between 18 and 29 years old with active or convalescent COVID-19. CDR3: CASSYGTSGYEQYF. CDR3 DNA sequence: TGTGCCAGCAGTTACGGGACTAGCGGCTACGAGCAGTACTTC.